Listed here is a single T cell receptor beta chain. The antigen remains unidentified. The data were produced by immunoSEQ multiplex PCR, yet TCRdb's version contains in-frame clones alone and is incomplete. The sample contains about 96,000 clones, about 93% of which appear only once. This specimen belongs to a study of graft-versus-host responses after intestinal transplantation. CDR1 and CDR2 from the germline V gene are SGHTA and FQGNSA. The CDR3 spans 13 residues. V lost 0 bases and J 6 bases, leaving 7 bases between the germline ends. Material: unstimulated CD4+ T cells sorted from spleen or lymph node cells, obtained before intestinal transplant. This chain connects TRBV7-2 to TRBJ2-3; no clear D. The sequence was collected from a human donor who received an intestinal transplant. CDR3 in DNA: TGTGCCAGCAGCTTAGCTCCTTTTGATACGCAGTATTTT. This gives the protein CASSLAPFDTQYF.